The source of this T cell receptor beta chain is a study of T cells after yellow fever vaccination. General observations from the study: Only a minor proportion of clonotypes was detected across both CD4 and CD8 compartments. Abundant clonotypes from the bulk population could get into FACS-sorted repertoires as contaminants. The study re-detected most primary-vaccination clones after the booster (roughly 96% CD4, roughly 85% CD8).

In its sample, this clonotype was seen a few times. The antigen is undetermined. V dropped 1 base and J dropped 2 bases, with 8 bases sitting between them. Germline V lookup: CDR1 LGHNA, CDR2 YSLEER. This CDR3 contains 14 residues. 5'RACE template switching added a universal primer site and UMIs to TCR cDNA. From the 5' RACE reads, TCRdb called clonotypes with MiXCR, one entry per CDR3 protein. The table includes hundreds of thousands of distinct CDR3 sequences, about 12% detected once. Source: PBMCs, taken on the day of the yellow fever booster vaccination. J is TRBJ1-1 and V is TRBV4-3; D perhaps matches TRBD1 (5 bases). This sequence was found in a man in his thirties or forties who received the YFV17D yellow fever vaccine. CDR3 sequence reads: CASSQGGSNTEAFF. The CDR3, as DNA: TGCGCCAGCAGCCAAGGGGGGAGTAACACTGAAGCTTTCTTT.